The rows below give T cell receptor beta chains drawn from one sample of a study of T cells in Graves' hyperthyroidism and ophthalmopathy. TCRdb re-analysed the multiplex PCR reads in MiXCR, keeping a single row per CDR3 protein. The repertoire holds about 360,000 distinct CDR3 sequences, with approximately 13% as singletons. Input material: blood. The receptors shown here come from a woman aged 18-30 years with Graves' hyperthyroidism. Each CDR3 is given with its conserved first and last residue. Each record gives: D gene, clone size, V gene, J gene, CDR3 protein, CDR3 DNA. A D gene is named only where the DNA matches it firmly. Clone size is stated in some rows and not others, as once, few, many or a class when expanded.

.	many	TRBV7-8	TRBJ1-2	CASSPAFANYGYTF	TGTGCCAGCAGCCCTGCCTTCGCTAACTATGGCTACACCTTC
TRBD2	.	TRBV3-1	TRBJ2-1	CASSSPSGAPVEQFF	TGTGCCAGCAGCTCCCCTAGCGGGGCCCCTGTGGAGCAGTTCTTC
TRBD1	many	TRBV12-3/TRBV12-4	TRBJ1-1	CASSHLTGEDTEAFF	TGTGCCAGCAGTCACCTGACAGGGGAGGACACTGAAGCTTTCTTT
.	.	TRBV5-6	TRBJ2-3	CASSGSAQGADTQYF	TGTGCCAGCAGCGGGAGCGCACAGGGCGCAGATACGCAGTATTTT
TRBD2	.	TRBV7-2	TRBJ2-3	CASSLDAGVGADTQYF	TGTGCCAGCAGCTTAGACGCGGGGGTGGGTGCTGATACGCAGTATTTT
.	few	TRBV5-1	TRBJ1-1	CASRPGTVTEAFF	TGCGCCAGCAGGCCAGGGACGGTCACTGAAGCTTTCTTT
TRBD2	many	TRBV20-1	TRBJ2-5	CSARVWGLAGDGQETQYF	TGCAGTGCTAGGGTGTGGGGACTAGCGGGAGACGGCCAAGAGACCCAGTACTTC
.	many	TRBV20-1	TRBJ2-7	CSASLREPYEQYF	TGCAGTGCTAGTCTCCGGGAGCCCTACGAGCAGTACTTC
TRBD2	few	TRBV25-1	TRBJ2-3	CASSEWRGRELDTQYF	TGTGCCAGCAGTGAATGGAGAGGGAGGGAATTAGATACGCAGTATTTT
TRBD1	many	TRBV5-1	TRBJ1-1	CASSVGQGGTEAFF	TGCGCCAGCAGCGTGGGACAGGGTGGGACTGAAGCTTTCTTT
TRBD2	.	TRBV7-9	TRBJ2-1	CASSLLAEGANEQFF	TGTGCCAGCAGCTTACTAGCGGAGGGTGCCAATGAGCAGTTCTTC
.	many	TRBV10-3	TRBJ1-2	CAISPLENYGYTF	TGTGCCATCAGCCCGTTGGAAAACTATGGCTACACCTTC
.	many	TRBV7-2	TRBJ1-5	CASSLEGPNRDSNQPQHF	TGTGCCAGCAGCTTAGAGGGCCCTAACAGGGATAGCAATCAGCCCCAGCATTTT
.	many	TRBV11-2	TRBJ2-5	CASSPWGSNPETQYF	TGTGCCAGCAGCCCATGGGGGTCTAACCCAGAGACCCAGTACTTC
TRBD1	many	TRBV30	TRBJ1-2	CACHPTGADYGYTF	TGTGCCTGTCACCCGACAGGGGCCGACTATGGCTACACCTTC
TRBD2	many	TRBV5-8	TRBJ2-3	CASSLLAGGADTQYF	TGTGCCAGCAGTTTACTAGCGGGAGGTGCAGATACGCAGTATTTT